This entry lists 30 T cell receptor beta chains sequenced from one sample in a study of OX40 agonist ivuxolimab in advanced cancers. The table came from immunoSEQ multiplex PCR; TCRdb's copy has only in-frame clones and leaves some out. In the table there are approximately 80,000 clones, more than 80% of which are singletons. Sequenced here: CD4+ or CD8+ T cells sorted from blood, sampled in a trial of the OX40 agonist ivuxolimab. All receptors come from an adult with an advanced solid tumor such as melanoma, head and neck, liver or kidney cancer.

J is TRBJ1-1 and V is TRBV6-5; a weak D match, TRBD1 (5 bases). V lost 2 bases, J lost 4 bases, and 11 bases lay in between. This CDR3 contains 14 residues. Germline assignment: CDR1 MNHEY and CDR2 SVGAGI. The CDR3: CASSYVPGGTEAFF. CDR3 sequence (DNA): TGTGCCAGCAGTTACGTCCCGGGGGGCACTGAAGCTTTCTTT.

The DNA for the CDR3 is TGTGCCAGCAGCACTAGCGGTTACTACAATGAGCAGTTCTTC. This codes for CASSTSGYYNEQFF. V and J are TRBV11-1 and TRBJ2-1, with TRBD2 matching 8 bases. With 5 bases clipped from V and 3 bases from J, the junction kept 3 bases outside the gene matches. The CDR3 has 14 residues. Germline lookup yields CDR1 SGHAT and CDR2 FQDESV (reference sequence).

The chain combines TRBV11-2 with TRBJ2-1, with D possibly being TRBD1 (5 bases). Trimming cost V 5 bases and J 9 bases, with 14 bases left between them. This CDR3 is built from 13 residues. In germline, CDR1 is SGHAT, CDR2 FQNNGV. CDR3 in amino acids: CASSLGHLFEQFF. The DNA for the CDR3 is TGTGCCAGCAGCCTCGGACACCTTTTTGAGCAGTTCTTC.

This sequence joins TRBV19 and TRBJ1-2; no reliable D call. CDR1 is LNHDA and CDR2 is SQIVND in the germline V gene (reference sequence). V gave up 1 base and J gave up 4 bases, with 7 bases separating them. The CDR3 totals 13 residues. DNA for the CDR3: TGTGCCAGTAGTATAGTTCCCGGCTATGGCTACACCTTC. Translation: CASSIVPGYGYTF.

The chain employs TRBV6-1 and TRBJ2-5, with 9 positions matching TRBD2. V dropped 5 bases and J dropped 4; count of bases not matched to a gene: 8. Germline V gives CDR1 MNHNS, CDR2 SASEGT. This CDR3 is 15 amino acids long. CDR3 coding DNA: TGTGCCAGCAGTAATATAGCGGGAGAGCGAGAGACCCAGTACTTC. Encoded protein: CASSNIAGERETQYF.

This chain connects TRBV14 to TRBJ1-3; possible D gene TRBD1, 6 bases. Germline V CDR1 and CDR2: SGHDN, FVKESK. The length of the CDR3 is 12 residues. The DNA of the CDR3 is TGTGGGGGGCGGGACGAAGGAAACACCATATATTTT. This encodes CGGRDEGNTIYF.

The genes are TRBV30 and TRBJ2-1, with TRBD1 identical over 8 bases. This CDR3 contains 14 residues. In germline, CDR1 is GTSNPN, CDR2 SVGIG (reference sequence). Trimming cost V 2 bases and J 8 bases; bases outside gene matches: 8. CDR3 amino acids: CAWSSGQGIHEQFF. The CDR3 DNA reads TGTGCCTGGAGTTCAGGACAGGGAATACATGAGCAGTTCTTC.

V and J are TRBV5-4 and TRBJ1-6, with a tentative D call TRBD1 (6 bases). The CDR3 contains 16 residues. Germline-derived CDR1 and CDR2 are SGHNT and YYREEE (reference sequence). V gave up 4 bases and J gave up 9 bases, with 20 bases separating them. CDR3 DNA sequence: TGTGCCAGCAGCCAATCTCCACAGGGAGTTGTTTCACCCCTCCACTTT. The encoded protein is CASSQSPQGVVSPLHF. The full variable domain, completed using reference TRBV5-4 and TRBJ1-6, is ETGVTQSPTHLIKTRGQQVTLRCSSQSGHNTVSWYQQALGQGPQFIFQYYREEENGRGNFPPRFSGLQFPNYSSELNVNALELDDSALYLCASSQSPQGVVSPLHFGNGTRLTVT.

The chain uses TRBV5-6 and TRBJ1-1; D perhaps matches TRBD1 (5 bases). V was cut by 2 bases and J by 5 bases, with 10 bases left in between. The CDR3 loop spans 13 amino acids. The germline V gene has CDR1 SGHDT and CDR2 YYEEEE. DNA for the CDR3: TGTGCCAGCAGCTTTCTGGAGGGGACTGAAGCTTTCTTT. Amino acid sequence: CASSFLEGTEAFF.

This clone is a singleton in its sample. V and J are TRBV6-4 and TRBJ2-6; no reliable D call. With 7 bases removed from V and 4 bases from J, the gap between germline ends came to 14 bases. Per the germline V gene, CDR1 is MRHNA and CDR2 is SNTAGT. CDR3 length: 15 amino acids. The DNA of the CDR3 is TGTGCCAGCACGAACGAAGCCTCCGGGGCCAACGTCCTGACTTTC. Translating gives CASTNEASGANVLTF.

V is TRBV27 and J is TRBJ2-2; D possibly matches TRBD1 or TRBD2 (5 bases each). The ends were cut back, 5 bases at V and 7 bases at J, with 14 bases in the middle. CDR3 size: 14 residues. CDR1 is MNHEY and CDR2 is SMNVEV in the germline V gene (reference sequence). In DNA, the CDR3 is TGTGCCAGCAGTCCTGATTGGGGGTACGGGGAGCTGTTTTTT. It encodes CASSPDWGYGELFF.

The rearrangement uses TRBV4-1 and TRBJ1-1, with 11 bases that match TRBD1. Germline V gene sequence: CDR1 MGHRA, CDR2 YSYEKL. The CDR3 runs to 14 residues. Germline trimming cut 4 bases from V and 4 bases from J; bases unmatched to any gene: 2. Here the CDR3 DNA reads TGCGCCAGCAGCCCGGGACAGGGGGGCACTGAAGCTTTCTTT. This gives the protein CASSPGQGGTEAFF.

The genes are TRBV29-1 and TRBJ2-1, with D perhaps matching TRBD2 (6 bases). The germline V gene encodes CDR1 SQVTM and CDR2 ANQGSEA. With 0 bases removed from V and 6 bases from J, the gap between germline ends came to 18 bases. The CDR3 loop spans 16 amino acids. CDR3 bases: TGCAGCGTTGAAGATCCAGGGCGTGGCGGGATCAATGAGCAGTTCTTC. Translated: CSVEDPGRGGINEQFF.

This chain connects TRBV4-1 to TRBJ2-7, with a tentative D call TRBD2 (5 bases). The CDR3 contains 16 residues. CDR1 and CDR2 (germline): MGHRA, YSYEKL. Trimming shortened V by 3 bases and J by 5 bases, and 20 bases separated the two germline ends. The CDR3 reads CASSQIVTTKPNEQYV. In nucleotides, the CDR3 is TGCGCCAGCAGCCAGATCGTGACTACTAAACCCAACGAGCAGTACGTC.

V and J are TRBV12-5 and TRBJ1-5; TRBD1 might be the D (5 bases). V was trimmed by 1 base and J by 0 bases, leaving 16 bases between them. Germline V lookup: CDR1 LGHNT, CDR2 FRNRAP. The CDR3 is made up of 18 amino acids. In DNA form, the CDR3 reads TGTGCTAGTGGTTTGGGACCACGGGGTGGGGGTAGCAATCAGCCCCAGCATTTT. Amino acid sequence: CASGLGPRGGGSNQPQHF.

V usage is TRBV7-2 and J usage is TRBJ1-1; weak D call: TRBD1 (5 bases). Germline assignment: CDR1 SGHTA and CDR2 FQGNSA. This CDR3 contains 14 residues. Between the trimmed V and J ends, which lost 3 bases and 6 bases, there was a span of 14 bases. The CDR3 DNA sequence: TGTGCCAGCAGCTTCGTGGGGGGGTGGTCTGAAGCTTTCTTT. Amino acid sequence: CASSFVGGWSEAFF.

V usage is TRBV15 and J usage is TRBJ2-1; no firm D call. The CDR3 consists of 16 residues. V was clipped by 7 bases and J by 0 bases, with 16 bases between them. The germline gives CDR1 LNHNV, CDR2 YYDKDF (reference sequence). CDR3 sequence reads: CATTEALPSSYNEQFF. The CDR3 DNA follows: TGTGCCACCACAGAAGCCCTCCCGAGCTCCTACAATGAGCAGTTCTTC.

The chain links TRBV12-5 to TRBJ2-3; D is uncertain. The CDR3 is 14 amino acids. Germline V gene lookup returns CDR1 LGHNT and CDR2 FRNRAP. V was shortened by 0 bases and J by 4 bases, with 8 bases between the two germline ends. The CDR3 DNA reads as TGTGCTAGTGGTTTGGTAACAGTGGCAGATACGCAGTATTTT. Amino acids: CASGLVTVADTQYF.

The chain combines TRBV27 with TRBJ1-2, with 8 positions matching TRBD1. The ends lost 8 bases at V and 3 bases at J; junction bases unmatched: 8. CDR3 length equals 14 residues. The germline V gene has CDR1 MNHEY and CDR2 SMNVEV (reference sequence). CDR3 in amino acids: CASGLTGDHYGYTF. Written as DNA, the CDR3 is TGTGCCAGCGGCCTGACAGGGGACCACTATGGCTACACCTTC.

V and J are TRBV28 and TRBJ2-1; 10 bases match TRBD2. Germline loops: CDR1 MDHEN, CDR2 SYDVKM. J lost 5 bases, V lost 3 bases, and 1 base had no gene match. CDR3 length: 14 amino acids. For the CDR3, the DNA is TGTGCCAGCAGTTTGCTAGCGGGGGACAATGAGCAGTTCTTC. It codes for CASSLLAGDNEQFF.

The chain joins TRBV19 to TRBJ1-2, with D uncertain. The germline CDR1 and CDR2 sequences are LNHDA and SQIVND (reference sequence). The CDR3 is 13 amino acids. Trimming removed 3 bases at V and 0 bases at J, with 5 bases between. The CDR3 DNA follows: TGTGCCAGTAGTATCCATCCTAACTATGGCTACACCTTC. It encodes CASSIHPNYGYTF.

J is TRBJ2-7 and V is TRBV29-1; no clear D. Germline CDR1 SQVTM, CDR2 ANQGSEA. CDR3 length: 13 amino acids. The ends were cut back, 2 bases at V and 0 bases at J, with 8 bases in the middle. The CDR3 here is CSVERLDSYEQYF. The CDR3 DNA reads as TGCAGCGTTGAACGGCTAGACTCCTACGAGCAGTACTTC.

This clone was detected a few times. The chain couples TRBV4-2 to TRBJ1-5; D is uncertain. Deletions cut 3 bases from V and 7 bases from J, with 7 bases between. The germline V gene has CDR1 LGHNA and CDR2 YNFKEQ. CDR3 length: 12 amino acids. The CDR3 DNA reads TGTGCCAGCAGCCAGGGCGCACAGCCCCAGCATTTT. Protein sequence: CASSQGAQPQHF.

V usage is TRBV27 and J usage is TRBJ2-7, with D perhaps TRBD1 or TRBD2 (5 bases each). Germline CDR1 and CDR2: MNHEY and SMNVEV (reference sequence). This CDR3 spans 14 amino acids. The V gene lost 3 bases and the J gene lost 2 bases, with 11 bases spanning the gap. CDR3 residues: CASSFRDGTYEQYF. The DNA for the CDR3 is TGTGCCAGCAGTTTCCGGGACGGCACCTACGAGCAGTACTTC.

V and J are TRBV27 and TRBJ2-5, with 14 bases aligning to TRBD2. Germline-derived CDR1 and CDR2 are MNHEY and SMNVEV (reference sequence). V dropped 4 bases and J dropped 5; count of bases not matched to a gene: 3. The CDR3 sequence is 15 residues long. The CDR3 reads CASSYWTSGRETQYF. For the CDR3, the DNA is TGTGCCAGCAGTTATTGGACTAGCGGGAGGGAGACCCAGTACTTC.

The J gene is TRBJ2-1, the V gene TRBV4-3; D possibly corresponds to TRBD2 (6 bases). The CDR3 runs 15 residues. Germline V gives CDR1 LGHNA, CDR2 YSLEER. V lost 4 bases and J lost 3, with 13 bases in between. The CDR3 protein is CASSRDSGVYNEQFF. CDR3 coding DNA: TGCGCCAGCAGCCGAGATAGCGGCGTCTACAATGAGCAGTTCTTC.

This CDR3 is CASSYREGVGDTQYF. Written as DNA, the CDR3 is TGTGCCAGCAGTTACAGAGAGGGGGTCGGAGATACGCAGTATTTT. The genes are TRBV6-5 and TRBJ2-3; possible D gene TRBD1, 6 bases. CDR1 MNHEY and CDR2 SVGAGI come from the germline V gene. V was shortened by 2 bases and J by 5 bases, with 14 bases between the two germline ends. The CDR3 loop spans 15 amino acids.

The rearrangement uses TRBV29-1 and TRBJ2-1; 7 nucleotides match TRBD2. V dropped 5 bases and J dropped 5; count of bases not matched to a gene: 9. The CDR3 consists of 14 residues. Looked up from germline, CDR1 is SQVTM and CDR2 is ANQGSEA. The CDR3 DNA sequence: TGCAGCGTTCACGGCATACTAGCGAACAATGAGCAGTTCTTC. This encodes CSVHGILANNEQFF.

V and J are TRBV6-8 and TRBJ1-4; no clear D gene. V lost 2 bases and J 3 bases, leaving 10 bases between the germline ends. The germline V gene has CDR1 MNHGY and CDR2 SAAAGT. The CDR3 is 15 amino acids. The CDR3 here is CASSYGVVANEKLFF. CDR3 DNA sequence: TGTGCCAGCAGTTACGGGGTTGTGGCTAATGAAAAACTGTTTTTT.

V is TRBV6-6 and J is TRBJ2-1; maybe TRBD1 (7 bases). The V gene's germline CDR1 is MNHNY and CDR2 SVGAGI (reference sequence). V was shortened by 0 bases and J by 8 bases, with 17 bases between the two germline ends. This CDR3 spans 16 amino acids. The CDR3 bases are TGTGCCAGCAGTTACTCGGAAGGGGGCGGGATCGATGAGCAGTTCTTC. As protein: CASSYSEGGGIDEQFF.